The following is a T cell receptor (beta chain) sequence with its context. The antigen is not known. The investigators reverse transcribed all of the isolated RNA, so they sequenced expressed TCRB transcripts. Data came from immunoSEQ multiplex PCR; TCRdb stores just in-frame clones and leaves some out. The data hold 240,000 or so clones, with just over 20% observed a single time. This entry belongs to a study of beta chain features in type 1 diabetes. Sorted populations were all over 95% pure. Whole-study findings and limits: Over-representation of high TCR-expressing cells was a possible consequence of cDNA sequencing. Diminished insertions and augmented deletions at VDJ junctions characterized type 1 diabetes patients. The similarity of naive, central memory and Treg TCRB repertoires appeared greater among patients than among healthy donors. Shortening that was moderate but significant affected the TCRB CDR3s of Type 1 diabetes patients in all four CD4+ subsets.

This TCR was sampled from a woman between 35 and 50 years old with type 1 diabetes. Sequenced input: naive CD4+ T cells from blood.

Here the CDR3 DNA reads TGTGCCAGCAGTGAAACACCCGGGCCCCCGCGGGGAGCTTTCTTT. It yields the protein CASSETPGPPRGAFF. The chain couples TRBV2 to TRBJ1-1, with no clear D. The CDR3 runs 15 residues. The V end was cut by 2 bases, the J end by 10 bases, with 20 bases between. Germline V lookup: CDR1 SNHLY, CDR2 FYNNEI.